This T cell receptor beta chain appears in the sequencing data of a study of blood T cells in healthy people across ages (dated by TCRdb to the mid-2010s). Notes on the research overall: In model experiments, roughly one uniquely barcoded TCR beta cDNA molecule per two T cells was captured by template switching. To avoid experimental bias, donors of different ages were distributed randomly across sequencing lanes. The study measured age-related changes in TCR beta repertoire diversity using deep sequencing normalized with unique cDNA molecular identifiers. Four age groups were formed from the donors: young (average around 15 years), middle-aged (around 40), aged (about 68) and long-lived (about 80). Two additional independent replicas of 1 million unique cDNA reads from the same blood draw were analyzed for two donors (one aged 18 to 29 and one aged 80 or older). Broad study findings and their caveats: Compared with the aged group, the long-lived group had more naive CD4+ T cells, fewer expanded clones and increased TCR diversity, suggesting age selection. Bulk unsorted PBMC profiling prevented conclusive comparison of naive and antigen-experienced compartments. Because donor CMV infection status was unknown, age-related changes in expanded clonotypes were potentially confounded. Estimates of total diversity based on one million sequenced T cells were regarded as lower bounds and as underestimates. A strong correlation was found between observed TCR beta diversity and the percentage of naive T cells measured by flow cytometry. Observed TCR beta diversity per million T cells fell roughly linearly with age, and a significant reduction was already apparent by age about 38.

Libraries were constructed by 5' RACE. Reads for this sample came from an Illumina HiSeq 2500. A second PCR of about 6 to 11 cycles was performed with a sample-barcoded 5' primer and a J-beta primer mix. Each TCR beta cDNA molecule received a unique molecular identifier from a template-switch 5' adaptor carrying 12 random nucleotides. Each sample yielded at least 2.5 million CDR3-containing paired-end reads. First-strand cDNA synthesis was performed from all RNA using the Mint cDNA synthesis kit, with priming by a TRBC-specific oligonucleotide. After uracil-DNA glycosylase treatment, a first 18-cycle PCR used universal primers M1SS and BC2_uni_R on all cDNA. As for the authors' bioinformatics: For normalization, 1 million high-quality reads were randomly selected from each sample, with every read carrying a distinct molecular identifier. Instead of being binned into consensus sequences, reads with shared molecular identifiers were discarded. MiTCR, with a Q25 quality threshold and the strictest error-elimination algorithm, was used for CDR3 identification, clonotype clustering and error correction. A nonparametric unseen species model with Euler transformation was used to estimate a lower bound on total TCR beta diversity. TCRdb itself trimmed the public reads at Q25 with fastp, ran MiXCR and retained productive beta chains. Rows merge per CDR3 protein into single entries with the most common DNA and genes. The V and J calls shown here were made by TCRdb, not taken from the authors' results. This sample gives hundreds of thousands of distinct CDR3 sequences in total; around 41% of them show up just once. The leading ten clones occupy about 32% of the sample.

Germline trimming amounts to 4 bases on V and 8 bases on J, with 8 as the count of junction bases outside the gene matches. CDR1 and CDR2 are drawn from the germline V gene: LGHNA, YSLEER. The CDR3 covers 14 residues, taking in both the cysteine and the phenylalanine. The entry retains the CDR3 DNA only, 42 bases that are in frame from base 1. The 39 donors, aged about 6 to 95 years, were systemically healthy Caucasian individuals from Russia. Each donor gave approximately 10 milliliters of peripheral blood, collected into EDTA-treated Vacutainer tubes. Ficoll-Paque density-gradient centrifugation was used to isolate PBMCs, with at least 6 million per sample. Trizol reagent was used to extract total RNA from PBMCs, with at least 5 micrograms per sample. For every donor, an aliquot of PBMCs went through flow cytometry to measure the percentages of naive CD45RAhigh/CD27high T cells. This clonotype was counted at least ten times. There is no known antigen for this receptor. Base qualities are missing; no much larger clone stands one base away.

This receptor was taken from a man older than 75 in good health. The chain couples TRBV4-3 to TRBJ1-2; TRBD1 aligns with 9 central bases. The specimen sequenced was blood. The CDR3: CASSPIQGAVGYTF. The bases read TGCGCCAGCAGCCCCATACAGGGGGCGGTCGGCTACACCTTC.